The rows below give T cell receptor beta chains drawn from one sample of a study of shared clonotypes between healthy human individuals. TCRdb's table, derived via immunoSEQ multiplex PCR, lists solely in-frame clones and lacks some. The data contain 1 million to 1.3 million clones, approximately 78% of them singletons. Material: memory CD4+ T cells from PBMCs. The receptors derive from a young man in good health. Some clones in this sample may be carry-over from other donors' samples. Each CDR3 is given with its conserved first and last residue. A D gene is named only where the DNA matches it firmly.

d_gene: .; v_gene: TRBV11-3; CDR3aa: CASSLASTTEAFF
d_gene: .; v_gene: TRBV2; CDR3aa: CASKPSNEKLFF
d_gene: .; v_gene: TRBV11-1; CDR3aa: CASSPNRGHNEQFF
d_gene: TRBD2; v_gene: TRBV18; CDR3aa: CASSPLAGEQETQYF
d_gene: TRBD1; v_gene: TRBV28; CDR3aa: CASHPRRGTGLAESGYTF
d_gene: .; v_gene: TRBV30; CDR3aa: CAWSVQVSTEAFF
d_gene: .; v_gene: TRBV27; CDR3aa: CASSLSRGSGTEAFF
d_gene: TRBD1; v_gene: TRBV7-3; CDR3aa: CASSLSRTGETEAFF
d_gene: .; v_gene: TRBV19; CDR3aa: CASRTTRDPEETQYF
d_gene: TRBD1; v_gene: TRBV28; CDR3aa: CASSSGQDTDTQYF
d_gene: .; v_gene: TRBV5-6; CDR3aa: CASSLVQGQAQYF
d_gene: TRBD2; v_gene: TRBV6-6; CDR3aa: CASQGRLAGDNEQFF
d_gene: TRBD1; v_gene: TRBV6-5; CDR3aa: CASKVDRGYEQYF
d_gene: .; v_gene: TRBV19; CDR3aa: CASSMGDGGSYNEQFF
d_gene: TRBD2; v_gene: TRBV6-1; CDR3aa: CASSTQRDSYEQYF
d_gene: .; v_gene: TRBV2; CDR3aa: CASTSRTQETQYF
d_gene: .; v_gene: TRBV7-8; CDR3aa: CASSLSAATGAAFF
d_gene: .; v_gene: TRBV5-1; CDR3aa: CASSPEPGGLRGTNYGYTF
d_gene: TRBD1; v_gene: TRBV7-9; CDR3aa: CASSERGQRGYTF
d_gene: TRBD2; v_gene: TRBV2; CDR3aa: CASSDFLRLAGAREQYF
d_gene: .; v_gene: TRBV7-8; CDR3aa: CASSLDRAGLLGNQPQHF
d_gene: .; v_gene: TRBV27; CDR3aa: CASSLGLGGTEKLFF
d_gene: .; v_gene: TRBV2; CDR3aa: CASSEGRQGNQPQHF
d_gene: .; v_gene: TRBV28; CDR3aa: CASSRVWGENEQFF
d_gene: .; v_gene: TRBV7-2; CDR3aa: CASSSTLGDTEAFF
d_gene: TRBD1; v_gene: TRBV27; CDR3aa: CASSLSNLGQGVYGYTF
d_gene: .; v_gene: TRBV11-2; CDR3aa: CASSLVATSEQYF
d_gene: .; v_gene: TRBV28; CDR3aa: CASSLAGAATNEKLFF
d_gene: .; v_gene: TRBV10-3; CDR3aa: CAIRGTQAGQPQHF
d_gene: TRBD1; v_gene: TRBV5-4; CDR3aa: CASSRDRNYEQYF
d_gene: TRBD1; v_gene: TRBV5-4; CDR3aa: CASSRDRGTQPQHF
d_gene: .; v_gene: TRBV25-1; CDR3aa: CASSDLPTEAFF
d_gene: .; v_gene: TRBV20-1; CDR3aa: CSAGTIYEQYF
d_gene: .; v_gene: TRBV9; CDR3aa: CASSVGQRTDTQYF
d_gene: .; v_gene: TRBV15; CDR3aa: CATSRAPPGDGYTF
d_gene: .; v_gene: TRBV5-1; CDR3aa: CASSLPNPSQAPGGYTF
d_gene: .; v_gene: TRBV2; CDR3aa: CASSERASGHLNQPQHF
d_gene: TRBD2; v_gene: TRBV7-2; CDR3aa: CASSPRAGGDYEQYF
d_gene: TRBD1; v_gene: TRBV7-3; CDR3aa: CASSWDRDHATEAFF
d_gene: TRBD1; v_gene: TRBV6-1; CDR3aa: CASRPMTGSLFGYTF
d_gene: TRBD1; v_gene: TRBV27; CDR3aa: CASQRRQGEQFF
d_gene: .; v_gene: TRBV7-3; CDR3aa: CASSPGPQMPGYGYTF
d_gene: .; v_gene: TRBV19; CDR3aa: CASSPPRRANSPLHF
d_gene: .; v_gene: TRBV19; CDR3aa: CASSPIPVWSGQETQYF
d_gene: .; v_gene: TRBV9; CDR3aa: CASSVGVERYNEQFF
d_gene: TRBD2; v_gene: TRBV5-6; CDR3aa: CASSSLRGGEQYF
d_gene: .; v_gene: TRBV28; CDR3aa: CASSLPGAGSYNEQFF
d_gene: .; v_gene: TRBV5-4; CDR3aa: CASSLGGYNEQFF
d_gene: .; v_gene: TRBV5-8; CDR3aa: CASSPRDLSNQPQHF
d_gene: .; v_gene: TRBV20-1; CDR3aa: CSAEGDGEAFF
d_gene: TRBD2; v_gene: TRBV19; CDR3aa: CASSPGLATASYEQYF
d_gene: TRBD1; v_gene: TRBV28; CDR3aa: CASSSMGDRGSNEQYF
d_gene: .; v_gene: TRBV9; CDR3aa: CASSLRPPPNEKLFF
d_gene: TRBD2; v_gene: TRBV2; CDR3aa: CASRYWTSVDEQYF
d_gene: .; v_gene: TRBV4-3; CDR3aa: CASSQGAFGSYEQYF
d_gene: TRBD1; v_gene: TRBV7-2; CDR3aa: CASSPQGGGNTIYF
d_gene: TRBD1; v_gene: TRBV4-3; CDR3aa: CASSLGTGYEQYF
d_gene: TRBD1; v_gene: TRBV27; CDR3aa: CASSLAAGRTGTNYGYTF
d_gene: TRBD2; v_gene: TRBV27; CDR3aa: CASSPGTSGRVRDTQYF